This T cell receptor (beta chain) is drawn from a study of T-cell memory formation after mild COVID-19. Looking at the study overall: Largely donor-specific TCR clusters were found. The study, taken as a whole, reports: Contracting clones localized mainly to CM and EM when CD4+ and mainly to EMRA when CD8+. Memory sampled before infection contained some responding clones, suggesting cross-reactive memory joined.

Trimming left V 0 bases short and J 9 bases short, with 9 bases between. The CDR3 is made up of 13 amino acids. The V gene's germline CDR1 is SGHRS and CDR2 YFSETQ. Using its own MiXCR run on the 5' RACE reads, TCRdb lists one record per CDR3 protein. This sample has some 130,000 distinct CDR3 sequences, with around a sixth found just once. This clonotype has just a few counts. Its antigen remains unknown. The clonotype originates from an adult woman who had mild COVID-19 (a few samples of this study predate the infection). Cell type and time point are not known. Sequencing input: PBMCs or a T cell subset sorted from them (not recorded which). The genes are TRBV5-1 and TRBJ2-2, with D hard to call. CDR3 bases: TGCGCCAGCAGCTTGGGGGCTTCGCGGGAGCTGTTTTTT. This encodes CASSLGASRELFF. The full variable domain, completed using reference TRBV5-1 and TRBJ2-2, is KAGVTQTPRYLIKTRGQQVTLSCSPISGHRSVSWYQQTPGQGLQFLFEYFSETQRNKGNFPGRFSGRQFSNSRSEMNVSTLELGDSALYLCASSLGASRELFFGEGSRLTVL.